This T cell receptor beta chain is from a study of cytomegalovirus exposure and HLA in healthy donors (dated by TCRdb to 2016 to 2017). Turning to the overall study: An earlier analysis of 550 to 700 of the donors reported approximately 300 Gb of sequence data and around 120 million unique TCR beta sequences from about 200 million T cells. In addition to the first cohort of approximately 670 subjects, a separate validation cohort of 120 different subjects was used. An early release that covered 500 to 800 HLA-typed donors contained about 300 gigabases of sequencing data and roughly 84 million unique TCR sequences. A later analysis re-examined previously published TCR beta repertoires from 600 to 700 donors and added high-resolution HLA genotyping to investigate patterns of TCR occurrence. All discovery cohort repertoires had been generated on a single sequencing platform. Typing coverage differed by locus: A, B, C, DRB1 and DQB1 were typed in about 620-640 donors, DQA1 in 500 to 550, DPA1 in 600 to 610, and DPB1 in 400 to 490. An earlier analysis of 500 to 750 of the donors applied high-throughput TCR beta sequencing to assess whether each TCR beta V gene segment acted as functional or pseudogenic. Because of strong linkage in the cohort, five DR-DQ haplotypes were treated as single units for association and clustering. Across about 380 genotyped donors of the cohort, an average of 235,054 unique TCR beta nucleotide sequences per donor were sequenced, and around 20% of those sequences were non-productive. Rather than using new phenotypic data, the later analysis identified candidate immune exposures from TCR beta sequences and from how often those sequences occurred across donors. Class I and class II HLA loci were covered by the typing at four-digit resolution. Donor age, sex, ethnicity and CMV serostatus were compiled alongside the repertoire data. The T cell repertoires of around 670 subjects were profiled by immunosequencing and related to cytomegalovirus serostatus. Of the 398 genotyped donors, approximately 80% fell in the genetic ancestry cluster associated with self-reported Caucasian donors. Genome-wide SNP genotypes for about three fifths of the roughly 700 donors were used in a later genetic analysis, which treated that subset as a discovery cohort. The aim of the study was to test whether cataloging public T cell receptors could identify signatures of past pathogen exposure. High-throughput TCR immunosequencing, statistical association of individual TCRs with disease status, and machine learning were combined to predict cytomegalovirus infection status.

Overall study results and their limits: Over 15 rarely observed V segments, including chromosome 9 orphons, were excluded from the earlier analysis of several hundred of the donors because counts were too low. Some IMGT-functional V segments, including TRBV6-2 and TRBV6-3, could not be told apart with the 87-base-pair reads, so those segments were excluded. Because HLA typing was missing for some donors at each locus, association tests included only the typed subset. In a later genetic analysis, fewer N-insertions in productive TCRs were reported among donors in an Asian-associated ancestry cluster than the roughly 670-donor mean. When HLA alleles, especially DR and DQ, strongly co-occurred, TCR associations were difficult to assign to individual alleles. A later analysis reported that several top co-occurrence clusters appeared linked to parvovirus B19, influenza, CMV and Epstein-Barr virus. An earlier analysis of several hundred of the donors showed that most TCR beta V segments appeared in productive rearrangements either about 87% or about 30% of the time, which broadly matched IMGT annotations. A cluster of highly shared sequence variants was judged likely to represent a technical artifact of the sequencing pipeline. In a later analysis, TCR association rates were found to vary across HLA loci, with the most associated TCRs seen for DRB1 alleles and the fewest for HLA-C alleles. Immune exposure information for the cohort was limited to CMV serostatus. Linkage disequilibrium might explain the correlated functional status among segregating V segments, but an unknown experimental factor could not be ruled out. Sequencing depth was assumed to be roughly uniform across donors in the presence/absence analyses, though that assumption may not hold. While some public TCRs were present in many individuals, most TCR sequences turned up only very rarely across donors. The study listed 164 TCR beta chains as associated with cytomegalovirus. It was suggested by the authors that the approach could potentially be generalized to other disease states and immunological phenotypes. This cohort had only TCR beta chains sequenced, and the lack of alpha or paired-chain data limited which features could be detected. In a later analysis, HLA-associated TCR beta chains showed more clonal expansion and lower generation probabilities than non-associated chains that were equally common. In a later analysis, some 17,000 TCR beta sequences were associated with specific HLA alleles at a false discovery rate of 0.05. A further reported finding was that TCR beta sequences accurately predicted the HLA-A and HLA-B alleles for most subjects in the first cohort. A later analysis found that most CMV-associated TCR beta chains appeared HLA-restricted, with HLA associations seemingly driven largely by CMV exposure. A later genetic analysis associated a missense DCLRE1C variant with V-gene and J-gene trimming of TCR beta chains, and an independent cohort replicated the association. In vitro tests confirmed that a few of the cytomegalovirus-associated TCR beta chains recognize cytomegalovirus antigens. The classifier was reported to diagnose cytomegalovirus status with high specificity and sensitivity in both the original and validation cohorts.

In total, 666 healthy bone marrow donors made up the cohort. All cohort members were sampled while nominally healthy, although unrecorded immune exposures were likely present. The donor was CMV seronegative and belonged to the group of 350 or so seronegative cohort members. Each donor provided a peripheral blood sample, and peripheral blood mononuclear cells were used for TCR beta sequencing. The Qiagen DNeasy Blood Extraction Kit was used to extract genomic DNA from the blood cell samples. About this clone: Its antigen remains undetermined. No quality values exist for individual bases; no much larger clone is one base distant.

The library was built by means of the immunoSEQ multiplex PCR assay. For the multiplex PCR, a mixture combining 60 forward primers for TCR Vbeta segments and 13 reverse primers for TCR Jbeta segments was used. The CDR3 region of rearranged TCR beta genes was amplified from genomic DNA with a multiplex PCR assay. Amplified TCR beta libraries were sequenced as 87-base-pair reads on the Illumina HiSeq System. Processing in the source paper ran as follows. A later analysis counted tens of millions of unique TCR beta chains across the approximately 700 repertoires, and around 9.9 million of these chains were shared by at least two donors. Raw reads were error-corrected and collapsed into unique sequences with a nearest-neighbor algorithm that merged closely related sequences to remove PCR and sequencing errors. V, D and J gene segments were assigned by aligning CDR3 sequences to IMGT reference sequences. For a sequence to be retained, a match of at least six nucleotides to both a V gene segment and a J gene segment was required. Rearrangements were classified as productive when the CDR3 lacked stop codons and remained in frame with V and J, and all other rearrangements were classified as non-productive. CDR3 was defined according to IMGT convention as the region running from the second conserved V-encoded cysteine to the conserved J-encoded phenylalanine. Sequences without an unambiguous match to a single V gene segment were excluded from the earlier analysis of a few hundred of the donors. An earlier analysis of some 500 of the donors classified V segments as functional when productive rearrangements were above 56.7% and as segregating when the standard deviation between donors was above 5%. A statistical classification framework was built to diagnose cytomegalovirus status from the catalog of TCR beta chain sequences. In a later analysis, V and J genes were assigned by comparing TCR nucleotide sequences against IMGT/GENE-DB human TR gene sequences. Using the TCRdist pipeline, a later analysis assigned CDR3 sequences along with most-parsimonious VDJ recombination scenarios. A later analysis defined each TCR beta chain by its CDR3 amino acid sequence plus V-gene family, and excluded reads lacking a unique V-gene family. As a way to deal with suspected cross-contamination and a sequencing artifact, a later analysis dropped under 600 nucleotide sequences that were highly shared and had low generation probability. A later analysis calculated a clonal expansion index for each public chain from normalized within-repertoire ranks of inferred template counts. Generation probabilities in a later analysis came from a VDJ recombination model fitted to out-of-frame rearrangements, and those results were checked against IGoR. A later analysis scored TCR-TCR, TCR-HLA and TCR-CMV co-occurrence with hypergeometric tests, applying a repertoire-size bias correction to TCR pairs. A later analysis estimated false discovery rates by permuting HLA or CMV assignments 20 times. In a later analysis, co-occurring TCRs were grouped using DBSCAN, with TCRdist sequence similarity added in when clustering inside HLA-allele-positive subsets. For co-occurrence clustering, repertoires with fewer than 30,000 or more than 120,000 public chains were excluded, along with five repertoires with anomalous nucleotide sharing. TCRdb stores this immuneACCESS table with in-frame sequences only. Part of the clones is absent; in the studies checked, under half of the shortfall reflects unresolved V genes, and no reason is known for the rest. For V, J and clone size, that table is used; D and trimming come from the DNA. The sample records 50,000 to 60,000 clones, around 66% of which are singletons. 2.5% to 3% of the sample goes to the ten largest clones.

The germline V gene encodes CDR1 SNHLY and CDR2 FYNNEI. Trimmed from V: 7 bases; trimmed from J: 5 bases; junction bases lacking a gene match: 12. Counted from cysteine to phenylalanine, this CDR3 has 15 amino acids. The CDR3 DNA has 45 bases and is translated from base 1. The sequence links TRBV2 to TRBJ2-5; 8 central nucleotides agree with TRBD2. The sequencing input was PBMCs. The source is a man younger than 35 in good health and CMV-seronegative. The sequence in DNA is TGTGCCAGCAAAGAAGGTAGCGGGATACTCGAGACCCAGTACTTC. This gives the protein CASKEGSGILETQYF.